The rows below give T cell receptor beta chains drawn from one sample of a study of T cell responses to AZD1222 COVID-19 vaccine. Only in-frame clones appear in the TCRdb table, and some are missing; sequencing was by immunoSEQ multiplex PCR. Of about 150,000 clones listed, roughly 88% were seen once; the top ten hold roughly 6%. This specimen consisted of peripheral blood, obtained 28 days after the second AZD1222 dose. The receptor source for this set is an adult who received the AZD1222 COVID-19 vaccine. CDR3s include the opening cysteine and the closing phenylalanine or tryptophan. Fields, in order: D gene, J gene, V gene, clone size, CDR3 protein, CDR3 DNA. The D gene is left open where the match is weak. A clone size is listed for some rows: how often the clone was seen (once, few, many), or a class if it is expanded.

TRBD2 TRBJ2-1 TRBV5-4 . CASSWGGRTSGRNEQFF TGTGCCAGCAGCTGGGGGGGAAGGACTAGCGGGAGGAATGAGCAGTTCTTC
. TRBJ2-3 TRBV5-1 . CASSLLGPTDTQYF TGCGCCAGCAGCTTACTGGGACCTACAGATACGCAGTATTTT
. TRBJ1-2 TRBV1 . CTNPTANYGYTF TGCACCAACCCGACAGCTAACTATGGCTACACCTTC
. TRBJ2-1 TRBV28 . CASSSTAGGTYNEQFF TGTGCCAGCAGTTCCACAGCGGGCGGCACCTACAATGAGCAGTTCTTC
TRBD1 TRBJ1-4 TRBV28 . CASRQGGREKLFF TGTGCCAGCCGACAGGGCGGGCGCGAAAAACTGTTTTTT
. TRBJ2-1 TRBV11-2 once CASSSSDSFFYNEQFF TGTGCCAGCAGCTCCTCGGACTCTTTCTTTTACAATGAGCAGTTCTTC
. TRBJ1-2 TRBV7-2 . CASSLGIGGGGVGYTF TGTGCCAGCAGCTTAGGAATTGGGGGCGGGGGCGTTGGCTACACCTTC
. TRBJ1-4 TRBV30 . CAWGVTGEKLFF TGTGCCTGGGGTGTAACAGGGGAAAAACTGTTTTTT
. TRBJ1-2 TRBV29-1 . CSVILQVNYGYTF TGCAGCGTGATATTACAAGTCAACTATGGCTACACCTTC
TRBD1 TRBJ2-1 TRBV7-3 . CASSLRTGGRGNEQFF TGTGCCAGCAGCTTAAGGACAGGGGGCAGGGGAAATGAGCAGTTCTTC
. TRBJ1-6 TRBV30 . CAWSQRELNSPLHF TGTGCCTGGAGTCAGCGGGAGCTTAATTCACCCCTCCACTTT
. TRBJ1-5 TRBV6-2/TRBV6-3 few CASSYLSNRDQPQHF TGTGCCAGCAGTTACCTGTCCAACCGGGATCAGCCCCAGCATTTT
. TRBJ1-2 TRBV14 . CASSPHYRDLYGYTF TGTGCCAGCAGCCCACACTACAGGGATCTCTATGGCTACACCTTC
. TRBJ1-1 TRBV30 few CAWSVYGEAFF TGTGCCTGGAGTGTATACGGTGAAGCTTTCTTT
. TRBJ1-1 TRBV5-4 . CASSLAGPYTEAFF TGTGCCAGCAGCTTGGCGGGACCCTACACTGAAGCTTTCTTT
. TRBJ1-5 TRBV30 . CAWSRNGNQPQHF TGTGCCTGGAGTAGGAACGGAAATCAGCCCCAGCATTTT
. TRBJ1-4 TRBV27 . CASSTGPGHLNEKLFF TGTGCCAGCAGTACAGGCCCGGGACACCTTAATGAAAAACTGTTTTTT
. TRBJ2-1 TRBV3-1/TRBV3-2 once CASSQIEGTYNEQFF TGTGCCAGCAGCCAAATTGAGGGAACCTACAATGAGCAGTTCTTC
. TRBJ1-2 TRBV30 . CAWSLGGVGNYGYTF TGTGCCTGGAGTCTTGGAGGAGTCGGAAACTATGGCTACACCTTC
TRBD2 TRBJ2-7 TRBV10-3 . CAAGSRGESYEQYF TGTGCCGCGGGTTCCCGGGGGGAAAGTTACGAGCAGTACTTC
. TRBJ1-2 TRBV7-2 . CASSPSGVGGYTF TGTGCCAGCAGCCCATCAGGCGTCGGGGGCTACACCTTC
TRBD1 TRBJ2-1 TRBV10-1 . CASSESGQGIDNEQFF TGCGCCAGCAGTGAGTCAGGACAGGGTATTGATAATGAGCAGTTCTTC
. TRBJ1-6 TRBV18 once CASSPPGAPLHF TGTGCCAGCTCACCACCGGGCGCACCCCTCCACTTT
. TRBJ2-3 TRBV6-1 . CASSETSSDTQYF TGTGCCAGCAGTGAAACATCGTCGGATACGCAGTATTTT
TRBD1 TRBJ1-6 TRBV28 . CASSLPLGQGRYNSPLHF TGTGCCAGCAGTTTACCACTAGGACAGGGACGATATAATTCACCCCTCCACTTT
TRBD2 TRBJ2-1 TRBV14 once CASSQSGTSGSNEQFF TGTGCCAGCAGCCAGTCCGGGACTAGCGGGAGTAATGAGCAGTTCTTC
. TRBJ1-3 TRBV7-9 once CASSRTASSGNTIYF TGTGCCAGCAGCCGGACCGCCAGCTCTGGAAACACCATATATTTT
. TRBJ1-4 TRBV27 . CASSLKTRFSTNEKLFF TGTGCCAGCAGTTTAAAGACCCGTTTCTCAACTAATGAAAAACTGTTTTTT
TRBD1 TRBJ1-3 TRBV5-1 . CASSITGGSGNTIYF TGCGCCAGCAGCATTACAGGGGGCTCTGGAAACACCATATATTTT
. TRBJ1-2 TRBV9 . CASSGQTGSGYTF TGTGCCAGCAGCGGACAAACAGGGAGTGGCTACACCTTC
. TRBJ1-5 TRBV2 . CASSEGDSNQPQHF TGTGCCAGCAGTGAAGGAGATAGCAATCAGCCCCAGCATTTT
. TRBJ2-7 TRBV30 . CACELPREQYF TGTGCCTGCGAACTACCGCGGGAGCAGTACTTC
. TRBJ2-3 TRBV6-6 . CASSLTMTGRTSDTQYF TGTGCCAGCAGTCTTACGATGACAGGGAGGACATCAGATACGCAGTATTTT
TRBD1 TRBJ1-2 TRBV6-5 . CASRIPDRRGYTF TGTGCCAGCAGGATACCGGACAGGAGGGGCTACACCTTC
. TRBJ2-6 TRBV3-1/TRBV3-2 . CASSQGGANVLTF TGTGCCAGCAGCCAGGGTGGGGCCAACGTCCTGACTTTC
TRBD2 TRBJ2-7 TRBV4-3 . CASSQDAASGRPYEQYF TGCGCCAGCAGCCAAGACGCTGCTAGCGGGAGACCCTACGAGCAGTACTTC
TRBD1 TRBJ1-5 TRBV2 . CASSRTGGNQPQHF TGTGCCAGCAGCCGTACAGGGGGCAATCAGCCCCAGCATTTT
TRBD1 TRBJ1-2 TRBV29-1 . CSVEHTGTGIYGYTF TGCAGCGTCGAACACACCGGGACAGGGATCTATGGCTACACCTTC
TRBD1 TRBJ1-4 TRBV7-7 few CASSSGQNEKLFF TGTGCTAGCAGCTCGGGACAGAATGAAAAACTGTTTTTT
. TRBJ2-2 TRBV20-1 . CSASLSRTTGELFF TGCAGTGCTAGTTTATCCCGAACTACCGGGGAGCTGTTTTTT
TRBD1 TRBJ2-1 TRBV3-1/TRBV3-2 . CASSRDRAIEQFF TGTGCCAGCAGTCGGGACAGGGCCATTGAGCAGTTCTTC
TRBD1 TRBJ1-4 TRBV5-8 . CASSLGSRDRGEKLFF TGTGCCAGCAGCTTGGGATCCCGGGACAGGGGCGAAAAACTGTTTTTT
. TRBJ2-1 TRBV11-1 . CASSLAVRGGFLFDEQFF TGTGCCAGCAGCTTAGCGGTTAGGGGGGGGTTTTTGTTCGATGAGCAGTTCTTC
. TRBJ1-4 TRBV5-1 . CASSLTTNEKLFF TGCGCCAGCAGCCTCACAACTAATGAAAAACTGTTTTTT
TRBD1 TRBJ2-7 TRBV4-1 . CASSQAEGAGAYEQYF TGCGCCAGCAGCCAAGCTGAGGGGGCAGGGGCCTACGAGCAGTACTTC
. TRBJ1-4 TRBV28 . CASSSGDYNEKLFF TGTGCCAGCAGTTCCGGGGATTATAATGAAAAACTGTTTTTT
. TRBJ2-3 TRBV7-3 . CASSLSGTPTGADTQYF TGTGCCAGCAGCTTATCCGGGACACCTACGGGGGCAGATACGCAGTATTTT
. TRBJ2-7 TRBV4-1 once CASSLDSYAPYGYEQYF TGCGCCAGCAGCCTTGACAGCTATGCGCCCTATGGGTACGAGCAGTACTTC
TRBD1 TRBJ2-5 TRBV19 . CASTLGTGNTQYF TGTGCCAGTACCCTTGGGACAGGGAACACCCAGTACTTC
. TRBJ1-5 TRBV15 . CATSLDSGQPQHF TGTGCCACCAGCCTAGATTCAGGTCAGCCCCAGCATTTT
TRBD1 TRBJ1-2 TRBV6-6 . CASSYDRGFYGYTF TGTGCCAGCAGTTACGACAGGGGATTCTATGGCTACACCTTC
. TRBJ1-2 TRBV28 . CASSTTEPNYGYTF TGTGCCAGCAGTACGACAGAACCGAACTATGGCTACACCTTC
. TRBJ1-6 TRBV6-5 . CASSLLTGQGNSPLHF TGTGCCAGCAGTTTACTTACGGGGCAGGGGAATTCACCCCTCCACTTT
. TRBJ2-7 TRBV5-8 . CASSPVDGGSYEQYF TGTGCCAGCAGCCCAGTAGACGGAGGCTCCTACGAGCAGTACTTC
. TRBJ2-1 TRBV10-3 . CAISDRGGSPYNEQFF TGTGCCATCAGTGACAGGGGTGGGAGTCCCTACAATGAGCAGTTCTTC
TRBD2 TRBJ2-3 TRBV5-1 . CASSFGGGRTDTQYF TGCGCCAGCAGCTTTGGCGGGGGGCGCACAGATACGCAGTATTTT
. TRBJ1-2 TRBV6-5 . CASSTEGQANYGYTF TGTGCCAGCAGCACCGAGGGCCAGGCTAACTATGGCTACACCTTC
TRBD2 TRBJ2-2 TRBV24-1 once CATSRPAGLNTGELFF TGTGCCACCAGTCGCCCAGCGGGATTGAACACCGGGGAGCTGTTTTTT
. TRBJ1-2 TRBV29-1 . CSSQGGSQRGGYTF TGCAGCTCCCAGGGCGGGAGCCAACGCGGCGGCTACACCTTC
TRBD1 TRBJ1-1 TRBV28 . CASSSGGSGTEAFF TGTGCCAGCAGTTCAGGGGGAAGTGGCACTGAAGCTTTCTTT